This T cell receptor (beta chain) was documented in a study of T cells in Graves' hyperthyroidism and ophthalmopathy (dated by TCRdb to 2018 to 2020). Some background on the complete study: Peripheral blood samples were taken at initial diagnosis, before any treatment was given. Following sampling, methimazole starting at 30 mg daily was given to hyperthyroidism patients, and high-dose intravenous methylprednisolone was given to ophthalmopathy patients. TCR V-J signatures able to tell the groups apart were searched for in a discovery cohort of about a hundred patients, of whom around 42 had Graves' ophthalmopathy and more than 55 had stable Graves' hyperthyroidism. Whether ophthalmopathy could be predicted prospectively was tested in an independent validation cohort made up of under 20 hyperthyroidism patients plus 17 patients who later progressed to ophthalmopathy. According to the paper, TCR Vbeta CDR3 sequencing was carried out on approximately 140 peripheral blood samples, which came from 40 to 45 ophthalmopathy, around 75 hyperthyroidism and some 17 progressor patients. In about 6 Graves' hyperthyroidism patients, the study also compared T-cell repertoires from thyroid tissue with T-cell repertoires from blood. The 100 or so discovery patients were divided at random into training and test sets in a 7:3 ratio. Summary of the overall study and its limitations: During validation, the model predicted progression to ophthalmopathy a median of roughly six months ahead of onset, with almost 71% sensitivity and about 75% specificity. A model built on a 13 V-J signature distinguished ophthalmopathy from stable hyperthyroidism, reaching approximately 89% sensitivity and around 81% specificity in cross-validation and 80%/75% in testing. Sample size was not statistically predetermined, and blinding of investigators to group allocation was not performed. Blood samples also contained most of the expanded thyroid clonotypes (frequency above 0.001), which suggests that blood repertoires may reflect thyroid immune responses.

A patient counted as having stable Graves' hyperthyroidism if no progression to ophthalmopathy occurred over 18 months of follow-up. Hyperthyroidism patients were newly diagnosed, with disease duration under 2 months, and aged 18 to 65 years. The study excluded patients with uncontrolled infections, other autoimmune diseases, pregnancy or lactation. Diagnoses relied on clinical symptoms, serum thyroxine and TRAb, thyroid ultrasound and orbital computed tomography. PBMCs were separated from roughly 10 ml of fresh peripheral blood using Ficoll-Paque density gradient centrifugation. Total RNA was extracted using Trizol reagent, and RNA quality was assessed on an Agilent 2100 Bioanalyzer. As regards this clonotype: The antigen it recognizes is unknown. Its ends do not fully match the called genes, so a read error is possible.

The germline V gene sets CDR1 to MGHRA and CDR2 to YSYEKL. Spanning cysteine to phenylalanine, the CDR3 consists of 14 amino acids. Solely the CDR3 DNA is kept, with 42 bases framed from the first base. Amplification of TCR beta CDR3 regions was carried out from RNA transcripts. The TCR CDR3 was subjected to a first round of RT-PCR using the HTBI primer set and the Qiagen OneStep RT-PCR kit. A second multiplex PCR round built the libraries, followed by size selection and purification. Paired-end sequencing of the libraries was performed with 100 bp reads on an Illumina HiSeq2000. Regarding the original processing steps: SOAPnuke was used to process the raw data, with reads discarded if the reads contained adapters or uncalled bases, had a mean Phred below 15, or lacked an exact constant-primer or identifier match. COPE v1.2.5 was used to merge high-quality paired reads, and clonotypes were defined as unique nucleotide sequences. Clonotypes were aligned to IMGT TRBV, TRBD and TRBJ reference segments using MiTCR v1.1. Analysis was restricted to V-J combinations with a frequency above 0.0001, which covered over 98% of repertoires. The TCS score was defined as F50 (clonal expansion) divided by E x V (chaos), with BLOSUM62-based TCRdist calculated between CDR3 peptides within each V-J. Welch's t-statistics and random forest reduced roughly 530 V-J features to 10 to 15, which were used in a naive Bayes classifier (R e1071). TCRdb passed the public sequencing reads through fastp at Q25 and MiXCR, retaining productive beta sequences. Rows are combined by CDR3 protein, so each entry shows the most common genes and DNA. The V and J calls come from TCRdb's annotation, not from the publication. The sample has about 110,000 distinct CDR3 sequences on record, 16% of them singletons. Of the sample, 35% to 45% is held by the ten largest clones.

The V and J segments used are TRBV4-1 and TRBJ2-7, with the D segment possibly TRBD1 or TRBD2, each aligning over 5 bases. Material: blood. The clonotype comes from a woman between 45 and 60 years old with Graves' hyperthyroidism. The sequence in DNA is TGCGCCAGCAGCCAAGAAGAGGGGATCTACGAGCAGTGCTTC. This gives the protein CASSQEEGIYEQCF.